The following is a T cell receptor (beta chain) sequence with its context. Its target is unknown. Preparing the TCRbeta library involved the use of unique molecular identifiers. Each CDR3 protein is one row after TCRdb ran MiXCR on the PCR reads. The data hold around 670,000 distinct CDR3 sequences, with 10% to 15% observed a single time. These data belong to a study of T-cell reconstitution after alpha-beta-depleted transplantation in children. Study-level results: Approximately two months post-transplant, alpha-beta T cells reportedly originated from several hundred expanded graft clones. Day-60 TCRbeta diversity that was high in some patients was derived from surviving recipient T cells and thymic progenitors.

The TCR comes from a girl aged 2-15 years with congenital amegakaryocytic thrombocytopenia, due to receive a stem cell transplant. The sample here was PBMCs, taken before TCRalphabeta/CD19-depleted stem cell transplant.

CDR3 loop: CASNFISGDSRLSYEQYF. The CDR3 coding sequence is TGTGCCAGCAATTTCATATCAGGGGACAGTCGCCTGTCCTACGAGCAGTACTTC. This chain connects TRBV2 to TRBJ2-7; 7 nucleotides line up with TRBD1. V lost 7 bases and J lost 1; bases outside the gene matches: 19. Per the germline V gene, CDR1 is SNHLY and CDR2 is FYNNEI. The CDR3 extends over 18 amino acids. Together with reference TRBV2 and TRBJ2-7, the CDR3 gives the full variable domain: EPEVTQTPSHQVTQMGQEVILRCVPISNHLYFYWYRQILGQKVEFLVSFYNNEISEKSEIFDDQFSVERPDGSNFTLKIRSTKLEDSAMYFCASNFISGDSRLSYEQYFGPGTRLTVT.